These T cell receptor beta chains were read from a single sample in a study of OX40 agonist ivuxolimab in advanced cancers. The protocol was immunoSEQ multiplex PCR, while the TCRdb copy is restricted to in-frame clones and leaves out a portion. The sample consists of fewer than 35,000 clones, over 60% of them appearing once. Sequenced here: CD4+ or CD8+ T cells sorted from blood, sampled in a trial of the OX40 agonist ivuxolimab. The origin of the receptors is an adult with an advanced solid tumor such as melanoma, head and neck, liver or kidney cancer. Both conserved end residues are part of each CDR3. The order of the fields is D gene, V gene, clone size, J gene, CDR3 DNA, CDR3 protein. The D gene is left open where the match is weak. Not every row has a clone size; where given, it reads once, few, many or a size class.

-	TRBV7-2	-	TRBJ2-2	TGTGCCAGCAGCCCCAGAAACACCGGGGAGCTGTTTTTT	CASSPRNTGELFF
TRBD2	TRBV4-2	-	TRBJ2-7	TGTGCCAGCAGCCAAGATCCCGGGGGGAACGAGCAGTACTTC	CASSQDPGGNEQYF
-	TRBV18	-	TRBJ1-6	TGTGCCAGCTCACCACGAAGAACAGGGACGGATTCACCCCTCCACTTT	CASSPRRTGTDSPLHF
-	TRBV20-1	-	TRBJ2-3	TGCAGTGCAAGGTTGGATACGCAGTATTTT	CSARLDTQYF
-	TRBV7-9	-	TRBJ2-7	TGTGCCAGCAGCTTAGTGGGGTACGAGCAGTACTTC	CASSLVGYEQYF
-	TRBV6-5	few	TRBJ1-1	TGTGCCAGCAGTTACTCGGGGATGAACACTGAAGCTTTCTTT	CASSYSGMNTEAFF
TRBD1	TRBV6-6	-	TRBJ2-7	TGTGCCAGCGGGGACAGGGGGCATCACGAGCAGTACTTC	CASGDRGHHEQYF
-	TRBV11-2	-	TRBJ2-5	TGTGCCAGCAGCTTAGCTAGGTTGGAGACCCAGTACTTC	CASSLARLETQYF
-	TRBV7-7	-	TRBJ2-3	TGTGCTAGCAGCTTAGGGGGGACAGATACGCAGTATTTT	CASSLGGTDTQYF
-	TRBV29-1	-	TRBJ2-1	TGCAGCGCGCGTCAGGGGAACAATGAGCAGTTCTTC	CSARQGNNEQFF
-	TRBV11-2	-	TRBJ1-1	TGTGCCAGCAGCAGGGGACCGCCGAACACTGAAGCTTTCTTT	CASSRGPPNTEAFF
-	TRBV11-2	-	TRBJ2-1	TGTGCCAGCAGCCGACTCCTGTCGTACAATGAGCAGTTCTTC	CASSRLLSYNEQFF
-	TRBV6-5	-	TRBJ2-7	TGTGCCAGCAGTCCCGGGCTTAACTACGAGCAGTACTTC	CASSPGLNYEQYF
-	TRBV30	-	TRBJ2-3	TGTGCCTGGAGTGTACTGGGACGTGAGGCAGATACGCAGTATTTT	CAWSVLGREADTQYF
TRBD1	TRBV5-1	-	TRBJ1-1	TGCGCCAGCAGCCTGACAGGGTTGGGCACTGAAGCTTTCTTT	CASSLTGLGTEAFF
-	TRBV5-1	-	TRBJ1-1	TGCGCCAGCAGCTTGGGTTCTCCGGGTGCGGGGACTGAAGCTTTCTTT	CASSLGSPGAGTEAFF
-	TRBV18	once	TRBJ2-7	TGTGCCAGCTCAGGTCAGGCCCAGAACGAGCAGTACTTC	CASSGQAQNEQYF
-	TRBV7-2	once	TRBJ2-7	TGTGCCAGCAGCTTAGGGCCACGGGGGGCTGAGGGGAAGCAGTACTTC	CASSLGPRGAEGKQYF
-	TRBV19	-	TRBJ1-5	TGTGCCAGTAGAAGTCAGGGACTGAGTCAGCCCCAGCATTTT	CASRSQGLSQPQHF
-	TRBV30	-	TRBJ1-2	TGTGCCTGGAGCCCGAACTTCCGTAACTATGGCTACACCTTC	CAWSPNFRNYGYTF
-	TRBV5-1	-	TRBJ2-1	TGCGCCAGCACCCCCGGGAACAGGGCGAATGAGCAGTTCTTC	CASTPGNRANEQFF
-	TRBV30	-	TRBJ1-2	TGTGCCTGGAGCATACAGTATGGCTACACCTTC	CAWSIQYGYTF
TRBD1	TRBV25-1	-	TRBJ2-5	TGTGCCAGCAGTGAAACGTTGACAGGGGGACAAGAGACCCAGTACTTC	CASSETLTGGQETQYF
TRBD1	TRBV5-4	-	TRBJ2-5	TGTGCCAGCAGCTCCGGGACAGGGGTGTTCGAGACCCAGTACTTC	CASSSGTGVFETQYF
TRBD1	TRBV6-5	-	TRBJ2-1	TGTGCCAGCAGCAGGGGGCAGGTTGAGCAGTTCTTC	CASSRGQVEQFF